This TCR beta chain was recovered during a study of response to subunit inactivated influenza vaccine. Study results and limitations: Authors suggested each seasonal influenza vaccination recruits few new T cells.

A few counts support this clonotype. Antigen specificity is unknown. J was trimmed by 2 bases and V by 2 bases; bases with no gene match: 6. The CDR3 sequence is 15 residues long. In germline, CDR1 is SGHTA, CDR2 FQGNSA. TCRdb re-called the RT-PCR reads with MiXCR, one entry per CDR3 protein. Of roughly 500,000 distinct CDR3 sequences in the sample, approximately 15% are singletons; the top ten hold approximately 3%. The receptor was isolated from a man between 50 and 75 years old who received an inactivated influenza vaccine. The rearrangement links TRBV7-2 to TRBJ2-7; TRBD1 matches at 7 bases. The sample here was CD4+ T cells sorted from PBMCs, taken around 25 months after vaccination. CDR3 sequence reads: CASSLMTQGAYEQYF. CDR3 DNA sequence: TGTGCCAGCAGCTTAATGACTCAGGGGGCCTACGAGCAGTACTTC. Combining the CDR3 with reference TRBV7-2 and TRBJ2-7 gives the whole variable domain GAGVSQSPSNKVTEKGKDVELRCDPISGHTALYWYRQSLGQGLEFLIYFQGNSAPDKSGLPSDRFSAERTGGSVSTLTIQRTQQEDSAVYLCASSLMTQGAYEQYFGPGTRLTVT.